This entry lists 9 T cell receptor beta chains sequenced from one sample in a study of beta chain features in type 1 diabetes. General study findings and limits: People with Type 1 diabetes carried modestly yet significantly shorter TCRB CDR3s in all four CD4+ subsets.

cDNA synthesis used the whole RNA isolate, giving expressed TCRB sequences. Profiled with immunoSEQ multiplex PCR; TCRdb holds only in-frame clones, not every one. In the table there are some 660,000 clones, roughly an eighth of which are singletons. These receptors' targets are unknown. Sequencing was done on a sample of naive CD4+ T cells from blood. Source of these receptors: a man in his late teens or twenties with type 1 diabetes.

This clone was observed a handful of times. The CDR3 reads CASSFSRTGIYEQYF. The CDR3 region has the DNA TGTGCCAGCAGCTTCTCTAGGACAGGAATCTACGAGCAGTACTTC. The rearrangement links TRBV11-2 to TRBJ2-7, with TRBD1 matching 7 bases. The length of the CDR3 is 15 residues. The germline CDR1 and CDR2 sequences are SGHAT and FQNNGV. Losses at the gene ends were 3 bases for V and 3 bases for J; bases not matched to a gene: 8.

This clone came up a few times. This CDR3 is CASSPTGGQETQYF. In nucleotides, the CDR3 is TGTGCCAGCTCTCCAACAGGGGGCCAAGAGACCCAGTACTTC. V and J are TRBV18 and TRBJ2-5; 8 nucleotides match TRBD1. This CDR3 has 14 residues. J lost 1 base, V lost 6 bases, and 4 bases had no gene match. The germline V gene has CDR1 KGHSH and CDR2 LQKENI.

The V gene is TRBV7-9, the J gene TRBJ1-1; no firm D call. V was cut by 1 base and J by 2 bases, with 11 bases left in between. The CDR3 runs 15 residues. Germline CDR1 SEHNR, CDR2 FQNEAQ (reference sequence). CDR3 sequence: CASSLDSKGNTEAFF. DNA for the CDR3: TGTGCCAGCAGCTTAGACAGCAAGGGAAACACTGAAGCTTTCTTT. Complete variable domain (other parts from reference TRBV7-9 and TRBJ1-1): DTGVSQNPRHKITKRGQNVTFRCDPISEHNRLYWYRQTLGQGPEFLTYFQNEAQLEKSRLLSDRFSAERPKGSFSTLEIQRTEQGDSAMYLCASSLDSKGNTEAFFGQGTRLTVV.

This chain joins TRBV15 and TRBJ2-5; D might be TRBD2 (5 bases). CDR3 size: 13 residues. Germline V gene data show CDR1 as LNHNV and CDR2 as YYDKDF (reference sequence). The V end lost 8 bases, the J end lost 0 bases, and 10 bases lay between the germline ends. CDR3 amino acids: CATADFHQETQYF. CDR3 sequence (DNA): TGTGCCACCGCGGACTTTCACCAAGAGACCCAGTACTTC.

This clone was seen a handful of times. V is TRBV7-3 and J is TRBJ1-1; D remains unclear. The CDR3 is 14 amino acids. The V gene's germline CDR1 is SGHTA and CDR2 FQGTGA. Trimming shortened V by 5 bases and J by 5 bases, and 15 bases separated the two germline ends. The chain's CDR3 is CASSLDREGTEAFF. In DNA, the CDR3 is TGTGCCAGCAGCCTGGACCGGGAAGGGACTGAAGCTTTCTTT.

This chain connects TRBV11-1 to TRBJ2-3, with no clear D. V was shortened by 6 bases and J by 6 bases, with 4 bases between the two germline ends. The germline V gene has CDR1 SGHAT and CDR2 FQDESV (reference sequence). The CDR3 runs to 10 residues. CDR3 DNA: TGTGCCAGCAGTTCGGATACGCAGTATTTT. This sequence encodes CASSSDTQYF.

This clone occurred a few times. The genes are TRBV2 and TRBJ1-5; tentative D call: TRBD1 (5 bases). V gave up 5 bases and J gave up 9 bases, with 20 bases separating them. Germline values: CDR1 SNHLY, CDR2 FYNNEI. The CDR3 consists of 15 residues. The DNA of the CDR3 is TGTGCCAGCAGTCCTTCGAGACGGGACGAGGGGCCCCAGCATTTT. This translates into CASSPSRRDEGPQHF.

This clone appeared a few times. V is TRBV30 and J is TRBJ2-7; D perhaps matches TRBD2 (6 bases). From germline, CDR1 is GTSNPN and CDR2 SVGIG (reference sequence). V lost 8 bases and J lost 2, with 13 bases in between. The CDR3 is made up of 12 amino acids. CDR3 coding DNA: TGTGCCCTTGGGAGGACGACCTACGAGCAGTACTTC. Its protein product is CALGRTTYEQYF.

This clone has just a few counts. This chain connects TRBV29-1 to TRBJ2-1; TRBD2 agrees at 11 bases. The CDR3 consists of 18 residues. Germline V CDR1 and CDR2: SQVTM, ANQGSEA. J lost 0 bases, V lost 8 bases, and 15 bases had no gene match. The CDR3 here is CSLPGPSGRQSSYNEQFF. In nucleotides, the CDR3 is TGCAGCCTGCCGGGGCCTAGCGGGAGGCAGAGCTCCTACAATGAGCAGTTCTTC.